The 21 T cell receptor beta chains below all came from one sample that was sequenced in a study of blood T cell repertoires in COVID-19 (dated by TCRdb to 2018 to 2021). The protocol used for the library was the immunoSEQ multiplex PCR assay. TCRdb stores this immuneACCESS table with in-frame sequences only. Part of the clones is absent; in the studies checked, under half of the shortfall reflects unresolved V genes, and no reason is known for the rest. The sample table lists approximately 88,000 clones, 65% to 80% of them with a count of one. The ten largest clonotypes hold about half of the sample. The sequenced material came from peripheral blood. Receptor source: a human donor in a cohort sampled during active COVID-19.

The CDR3 nucleotides read TGTGCCAGCAGCTTTCGTGCGGGGAACACTGAAGCTTTCTTT. Translated, it gives CASSFRAGNTEAFF. J is TRBJ1-1 and V is TRBV5-4, with D uncertain. Germline V gene data show CDR1 as SGHNT and CDR2 as YYREEE (reference sequence). The CDR3 is 14 residues long. V was clipped by 2 bases and J by 1 base, with 9 bases between them.

The rearrangement links TRBV7-2 to TRBJ1-4; D possibly corresponds to TRBD1 (6 bases). The V gene lost 4 bases and the J gene lost 8 bases, with 20 bases spanning the gap. The CDR3 totals 16 residues. Germline-derived CDR1 and CDR2 are SGHTA and FQGNSA. CDR3 protein: CASSSGAAPGFEKLFF. CDR3 coding DNA: TGTGCCAGCAGCTCAGGGGCTGCTCCCGGCTTCGAAAAACTGTTTTTT.

The chain has TRBV6-2 or TRBV6-3 and TRBJ2-4, with D perhaps matching TRBD2 (6 bases). The CDR3 runs 15 residues. Germline CDR1 is MNHEY and CDR2 is SVGEGT. The ends were cut back, 0 bases at V and 3 bases at J, with 9 bases in the middle. This CDR3 is CASSYSWGDKNIQYF. The DNA of the CDR3 is TGTGCCAGCAGTTACTCGTGGGGGGACAAAAACATTCAGTACTTC.

The rearrangement uses TRBV18 and TRBJ2-1, with D unclear. With 3 bases removed from V and 0 bases from J, the gap between germline ends came to 15 bases. This CDR3 spans 17 amino acids. Germline CDR1 and CDR2: KGHSH and LQKENI. The CDR3 loop is CASSPPAPQISYNEQFF. CDR3 nucleotide sequence: TGTGCCAGCTCACCCCCCGCCCCCCAGATCTCCTACAATGAGCAGTTCTTC.

The chain links TRBV7-2 to TRBJ2-7, with a tentative D call TRBD2 (7 bases). CDR1 and CDR2 (germline): SGHTA, FQGNSA. With 2 bases removed from V and 6 bases from J, the gap between germline ends came to 11 bases. The CDR3 is made up of 13 amino acids. The DNA for the CDR3 is TGTGCCAGCAGCTTAAGGGGGGGGAGCGAGCAGTACTTC. Its translation is CASSLRGGSEQYF.

The genes are TRBV6-6 and TRBJ1-1; D is unclear. Germline CDR1 MNHNY, CDR2 SVGAGI (reference sequence). This CDR3 region has 14 residues. The ends were cut back, 6 bases at V and 4 bases at J, with 15 bases in the middle. CDR3 in DNA: TGTGCCAGCAGGGGAGGAGGATCAGGCACTGAAGCTTTCTTT. Protein: CASRGGGSGTEAFF.

The J gene is TRBJ1-6, the V gene TRBV5-1; 8 nucleotides align to TRBD1. Germline V CDR1 and CDR2: SGHRS, YFSETQ. The CDR3 totals 15 residues. V lost 4 bases, J lost 2 bases, and 2 bases stayed unmatched. This CDR3 is CASSQGQAYNSPLHF. The CDR3 DNA reads TGCGCCAGCAGCCAGGGACAGGCCTATAATTCACCCCTCCACTTT.

V usage is TRBV11-2 and J usage is TRBJ2-3; the match to TRBD2 covers 9 bases. This CDR3 region has 16 residues. CDR1 is SGHAT and CDR2 is FQNNGV in the germline V gene. V lost 4 bases and J lost 4; bases outside the gene matches: 9. This chain's CDR3 is CASSSLGSGSSDTQYF. The CDR3, as DNA: TGTGCCAGCAGCTCCCTTGGTAGCGGGAGTTCAGATACGCAGTATTTT.

The chain uses TRBV3-1 (or the pseudogene TRBV3-2) and TRBJ2-7; 16 bases map to TRBD2. The junction had 25 bases not matched to a gene; V was cut back by 4 bases and J by 7 bases. Germline V lookup: CDR1 LGHDT, CDR2 YNNKEL (reference sequence). The length of the CDR3 is 22 residues. The chain's CDR3 is CASSPHSDRSPGLAGGPGEQYF. CDR3 DNA: TGTGCCAGCAGCCCCCACTCCGACAGGTCCCCGGGACTAGCGGGAGGGCCGGGGGAGCAGTACTTC.

The chain employs TRBV19 and TRBJ1-6; 7 bases match TRBD1. The CDR3 extends over 16 amino acids. Germline CDR1 and CDR2: LNHDA and SQIVND (reference sequence). Trimming took 6 bases from V and 6 from J; bases not matched to a gene: 11. The CDR3 DNA sequence: TGTGCCAGTAGCAGCCGACGACAGGGTAGTAATTCACCCCTCCACTTT. It encodes CASSSRRQGSNSPLHF.

The V call is TRBV14, the J call TRBJ2-7, with a weak D call TRBD1 (6 bases). Trimming pared 4 bases from V and 3 bases from J, leaving 10 bases between. CDR1 is SGHDN, CDR2 FVKESK, per germline. This CDR3 contains 13 residues. CDR3 residues: CASSLGTLYEQYF. The CDR3 region has the DNA TGTGCCAGCAGCCTTGGGACACTCTACGAGCAGTACTTC. The full variable domain, its missing parts supplied by reference TRBV14 and TRBJ2-7, is EAGVTQFPSHSVIEKGQTVTLRCDPISGHDNLYWYRRVMGKEIKFLLHFVKESKQDESGMPNNRFLAERTGGTYSTLKVQPAELEDSGVYFCASSLGTLYEQYFGPGTRLTVT.

The V gene is TRBV5-6, the J gene TRBJ1-5; 7 nucleotides align to TRBD1. Per the germline V gene, CDR1 is SGHDT and CDR2 is YYEEEE. V shed 0 bases and J 4 bases; nucleotides not matched to a gene: 7. This CDR3 has 16 residues. Written as DNA, the CDR3 is TGTGCCAGCAGCTTGGCCAGGGGGGAAAGGAATCAGCCCCAGCATTTT. This sequence encodes CASSLARGERNQPQHF.

The V and J genes are TRBV14 and TRBJ1-1; D gene uncertain. The CDR3 runs to 13 residues. Germline CDR1 and CDR2: SGHDN and FVKESK. V was cut by 2 bases and J by 8 bases, with 12 bases left in between. CDR3 in DNA: TGTGCCAGCAGCCAACAGTCGGGAACCGAAGCTTTCTTT. Protein: CASSQQSGTEAFF.

V gene TRBV9 combines with J gene TRBJ1-2; no definite D call. The germline gives CDR1 SGDLS, CDR2 YYNGEE. This CDR3 is built from 13 residues. The V gene lost 0 bases and the J gene lost 2 bases, with 5 bases spanning the gap. As DNA, the CDR3 is TGTGCCAGCAGCGTAGGAGAAAACTATGGCTACACCTTC. This codes for CASSVGENYGYTF.

V is TRBV6-6 and J is TRBJ1-2; the D is unclear. Trimming cost V 6 bases and J 8 bases, with 19 bases left between them. CDR1 is MNHNY, CDR2 SVGAGI, per germline (reference sequence). This CDR3 has 14 amino acids. CDR3 coding DNA: TGTGCCAGCAGGGGCGCGGGTCTAAGTCGGGGCTACACCTTC. It specifies CASRGAGLSRGYTF.

This clone was counted a single time. J is TRBJ2-3 and V is TRBV29-1, with 10 bases identical to TRBD2. This CDR3 has 15 residues. V lost 1 base, J lost 6 bases, and 7 bases stayed unmatched. Germline-derived CDR1 and CDR2 are SQVTM and ANQGSEA. CDR3 bases: TGCAGCGTTGAAGGCGGGCTAGCGGGAGTGGATACGCAGTATTTT. Translating gives CSVEGGLAGVDTQYF.

This chain connects TRBV27 to TRBJ1-6; possible D gene TRBD1, 5 bases. Trimming took 6 bases from V and 8 from J, leaving 20 bases between them. The CDR3 has 16 residues. The V gene's germline CDR1 is MNHEY and CDR2 SMNVEV (reference sequence). In nucleotides, the CDR3 is TGTGCCAGCAGGGCCTCGGGGCACGGGGGGGATTCACCCCTCCACTTT. Translating it yields CASRASGHGGDSPLHF.

The chain is built from TRBV2 and TRBJ2-7; D may be TRBD2 (5 bases). The length of the CDR3 is 14 residues. Trimming took off 6 bases at V and 7 bases at J, with 19 bases between the two ends. The V gene's germline CDR1 is SNHLY and CDR2 FYNNEI. CDR3 bases: TGTGCCAGCAGCGGGATTTCCGGGATGAGGGAGCAGTACTTC. Translation: CASSGISGMREQYF.

This chain uses TRBV11-2 with TRBJ2-5; TRBD2 matches at 9 bases. CDR3 length: 14 amino acids. CDR1 and CDR2 from the germline V gene are SGHAT and FQNNGV. V lost 8 bases, J lost 4 bases, and 8 bases stayed unmatched. The CDR3: CASLRGLAGETQYF. For the CDR3, the DNA is TGTGCCAGCCTCCGGGGACTAGCTGGAGAGACCCAGTACTTC.

The genes are TRBV6-2 or TRBV6-3 and TRBJ2-1, with TRBD2 identical over 8 bases. This CDR3 is 15 amino acids long. Looked up from germline, CDR1 is MNHEY and CDR2 is SVGEGT. The V gene end was trimmed by 4 bases and the J gene end by 4 bases; junction bases not matched to a gene: 6. In DNA, the CDR3 is TGTGCCAGCAGTTTGCTAGCGGGTGGGTACAATGAGCAGTTCTTC. Amino acid sequence: CASSLLAGGYNEQFF.

The count of this clone is one. This chain connects TRBV7-9 to TRBJ1-4; D not certain. V was cut by 6 bases and J by 4 bases, with 12 bases left in between. From germline, CDR1 is SEHNR and CDR2 FQNEAQ (reference sequence). The CDR3 runs 14 residues. For the CDR3, the DNA is TGTGCCAGCAGTGAAGTGAATAGTAATGAAAAACTGTTTTTT. Encoded protein: CASSEVNSNEKLFF. The full variable domain, completed using reference TRBV7-9 and TRBJ1-4, is DTGVSQNPRHKITKRGQNVTFRCDPISEHNRLYWYRQTLGQGPEFLTYFQNEAQLEKSRLLSDRFSAERPKGSFSTLEIQRTEQGDSAMYLCASSEVNSNEKLFFGSGTQLSVL.